The entry below gives a single T cell receptor beta chain sequence along with its context. Its antigen is not known. The data stem from a study of beta chain features in type 1 diabetes. About the research overall: In age, gender and cell yields, patients were similar to healthy donors. Study-wide points: Type 1 diabetes patients showed a moderate but significant shortening of TCRB CDR3s in all four CD4+ subsets. A possible short-template PCR bias applies equally to patients and controls.

A CD45RO/CCR7/CD25/CD127/CD95/CD27 panel sorted naive, central memory, regulatory and stem cell-like memory CD4+ cells. What was sequenced were expressed TCRB transcripts, since all of the isolated RNA had been reverse transcribed. Measured with immunoSEQ multiplex PCR; TCRdb has only the in-frame clones, and not every one. The sample includes some 640,000 clones, over 13% of them seen just once. The CDR3 length is 15 residues. V lost 3 bases and J lost 4; bases outside the gene matches: 10. Germline V gene sequence: CDR1 GTSNPN, CDR2 SVGIG (reference sequence). The sequencing sample was made of naive CD4+ T cells from blood. The receptor was isolated from a man younger than 35 with type 1 diabetes. V gene TRBV30 combines with J gene TRBJ2-7; TRBD2 matches at 9 bases. The CDR3 DNA is TGTGCCTGGAGCTTCCTTCTAGCGGGGCCTTACGAGCAGTACTTC. Residues: CAWSFLLAGPYEQYF. The full variable domain, its missing parts supplied by reference TRBV30 and TRBJ2-7, is SQTIHQWPATLVQPVGSPLSLECTVEGTSNPNLYWYRQAAGRGLQLLFYSVGIGQISSEVPQNLSASRPQDRQFILSSKKLLLSDSGFYLCAWSFLLAGPYEQYFGPGTRLTVT.